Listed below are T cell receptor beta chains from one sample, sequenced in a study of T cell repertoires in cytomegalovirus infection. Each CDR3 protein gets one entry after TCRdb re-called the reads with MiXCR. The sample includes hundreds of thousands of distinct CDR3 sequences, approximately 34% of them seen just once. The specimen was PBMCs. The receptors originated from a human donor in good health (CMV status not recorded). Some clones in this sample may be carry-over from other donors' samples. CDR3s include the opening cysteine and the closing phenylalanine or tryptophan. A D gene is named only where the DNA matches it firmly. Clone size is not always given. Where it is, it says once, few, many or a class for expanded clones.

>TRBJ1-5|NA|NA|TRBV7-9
TGTGCCAGCAGCTTAGCCGGTGCGGGGATCAATCAGCCCCAGCATTTT
CASSLAGAGINQPQHF
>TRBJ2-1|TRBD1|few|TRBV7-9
TGTGCCAGCAGCCACCGGGACAGGGTGACCAATGAGCAGTTCTTC
CASSHRDRVTNEQFF
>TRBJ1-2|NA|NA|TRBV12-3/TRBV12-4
TGTGCCAGCAGTGTTATTCCGGGATTTTTGGGGTGGTATGGCTACACCTTC
CASSVIPGFLGWYGYTF
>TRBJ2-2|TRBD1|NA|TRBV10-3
TGTGCCATCAGTGAACCAGGGGGAACACTGAACACCGGGGAGCTGTTTTTT
CAISEPGGTLNTGELFF
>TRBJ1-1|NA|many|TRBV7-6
TGTGCCAGCAGCCCCAAGAGGCCTGGACAGCTTAACACTGAAGCTTTCTTT
CASSPKRPGQLNTEAFF
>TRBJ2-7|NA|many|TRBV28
TGTGCCAGCAGCACACCAGGGGCGGGGGAGCAGTACTTC
CASSTPGAGEQYF
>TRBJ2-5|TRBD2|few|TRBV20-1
TGCAGTGCTAATTTAGCGGGAGGGAGGGAGACCCAGCACTTC
CSANLAGGRETQHF
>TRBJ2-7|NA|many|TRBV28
TGTGCCAGCAGTCCCACCGTTTTGACGGGTGTTTCCTCCTACGAGCAGTACTTC
CASSPTVLTGVSSYEQYF
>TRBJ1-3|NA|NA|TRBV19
TGTGCCAGTAGTCCGTCGCACTCTGGAAAAACCATATCTTTT
CASSPSHSGKTISF
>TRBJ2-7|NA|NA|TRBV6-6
TGTGCCAGCAGCAAGGGGTTTGGGGCCTATTCCTACGAGCAGTACTTC
CASSKGFGAYSYEQYF
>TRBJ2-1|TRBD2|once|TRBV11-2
TGTGCCAGCGGGCTTAGCGGGACTCTCAATGAGCAGTTCTTC
CASGLSGTLNEQFF
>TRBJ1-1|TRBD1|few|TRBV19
TGTGCCAGTAGCACGAAGGGGACAGGCTGGGGTCGGGGGACTGAAGCTTTCTTT
CASSTKGTGWGRGTEAFF
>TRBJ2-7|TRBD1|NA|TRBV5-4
TGTGCCACTGCGACAGGGCTTTCCTACGAGCAGTACTTC
CATATGLSYEQYF
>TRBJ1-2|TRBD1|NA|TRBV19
TGTGCCAGTAGTATTCCGGGACAGGGGATCTATTGCTACACCTTC
CASSIPGQGIYCYTF
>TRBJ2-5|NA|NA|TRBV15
TGTGCCACCAGTCCGAGGGCGGGTGCCATCGAGACCCAGTACTTC
CATSPRAGAIETQYF
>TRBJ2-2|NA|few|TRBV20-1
TGCAGTGCTAGACGTCACAATGAGAACACCGGGGAGCTGTTTTTT
CSARRHNENTGELFF
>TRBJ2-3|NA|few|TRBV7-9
TGTGCCAGCAGCTTACAGGGTAGCACAGATACGCAGTATTTT
CASSLQGSTDTQYF
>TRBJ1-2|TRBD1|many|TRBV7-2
TGCGCCAGCAGCTTGGAGGGGGCGAACTATGGCTACACCTTC
CASSLEGANYGYTF
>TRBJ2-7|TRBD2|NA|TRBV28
TGTGCCAGCAGTTCCACAGCGGGAGTTAGGGAGCAGTACTTC
CASSSTAGVREQYF
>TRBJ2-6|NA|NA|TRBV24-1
TGTGCCACCAGTGATTCCCCGGGTCGCTCTGGGGCCAACGTCCTGACTTTC
CATSDSPGRSGANVLTF
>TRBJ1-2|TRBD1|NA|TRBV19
TGTGCCAGTATTACCCCCGGGACAGCTTATGGCTACACCTTC
CASITPGTAYGYTF
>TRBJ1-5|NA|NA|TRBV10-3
TGTGCCATCAGTGAGTCGATGGTGGGCAATCAGCCCCAGCATTTT
CAISESMVGNQPQHF
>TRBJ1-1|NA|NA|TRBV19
TGTGCCAGTAGTACGGACCTTAACGCGGCGAAAGCTTTCTTT
CASSTDLNAAKAFF
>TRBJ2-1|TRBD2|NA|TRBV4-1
TGCGCCAGCAGCCGGCAAATAGCGGGGGGGCGCAATGAGCAGTTCTTC
CASSRQIAGGRNEQFF
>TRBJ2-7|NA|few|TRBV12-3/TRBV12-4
TGTGCCAGCAGGCTAATGCAGGGATCTTATTACGAGCAGTACTTC
CASRLMQGSYYEQYF
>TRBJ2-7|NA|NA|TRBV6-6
TGTGCCAGCAGCCGCGGGAACAGGCCCCGGGAGCAGTACTTC
CASSRGNRPREQYF
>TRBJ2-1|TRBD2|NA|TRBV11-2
TGTGCCAGCAGCTTAGCGCGGGAGTACAGTGAGCAGTTATTC
CASSLAREYSEQLF
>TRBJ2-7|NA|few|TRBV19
TGTGCCAGTAGTGTGGGGCAGGGACCCTACGAGCAGTACTTC
CASSVGQGPYEQYF
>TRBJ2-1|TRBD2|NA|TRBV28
TGTGCCAGCAGTTCCGGGGGGGCCTTGGCTGAGCAGTTCTTC
CASSSGGALAEQFF
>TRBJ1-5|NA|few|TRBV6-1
TGTGCCAGCAGTGAAGGGACAGCCGCCCCTAGGCCCCAGCATTTT
CASSEGTAAPRPQHF
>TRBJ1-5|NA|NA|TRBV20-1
TGCAGTGCTAGCCGGGGATCGGGAAGCAATCAGCCCCAGCATTTT
CSASRGSGSNQPQHF
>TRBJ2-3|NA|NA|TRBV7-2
TGTGCCAGCAGCTCTCTCGTTTTAGCGAGATACGTTAGCACAGATACGCAGTATTTT
CASSSLVLARYVSTDTQYF
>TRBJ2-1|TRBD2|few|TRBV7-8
TGTGCCAGCAGCCAGGGACTAGCGGGAGGGCAATCCTACAATGAGCAGTTCTTC
CASSQGLAGGQSYNEQFF
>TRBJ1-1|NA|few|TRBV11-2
TGTGCCAGCAGCTTAAGGGGAAGGGGGAGCAGCACTGAAGCTTTCTTT
CASSLRGRGSSTEAFF
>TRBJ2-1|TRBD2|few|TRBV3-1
TGTGCCAGCAGCCCCCCTGGACTAGCCTTCAGGAATGAGCAGTTCTTC
CASSPPGLAFRNEQFF
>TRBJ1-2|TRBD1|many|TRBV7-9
TGTGCCAGCAGCGGAACAGGGGGCGGCTATGGCTACACCTTC
CASSGTGGGYGYTF
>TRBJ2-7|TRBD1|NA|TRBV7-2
TGTGCCAGCAGCTGGGACAGGGAACTCTACGAGCAGTACTTC
CASSWDRELYEQYF
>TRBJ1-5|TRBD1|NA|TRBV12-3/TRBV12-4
TGTGCCAGCGGACCGGGACAGACGATCGGCGGAGGGCCCCAGCATTTT
CASGPGQTIGGGPQHF
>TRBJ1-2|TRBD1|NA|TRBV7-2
TGTGCCAGCAGCGTACCGACAGGGGGGGTTCATGGCTACACCTTC
CASSVPTGGVHGYTF
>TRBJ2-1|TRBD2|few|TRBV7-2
TGTGCCAGCAGCTTAGGAACCCGCGGGGGGGCCTATGAGCAGTTCTTC
CASSLGTRGGAYEQFF
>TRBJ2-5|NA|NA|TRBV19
TGTGCCAGTAGTTCGGGGAAGGACAGAGAGACCCAGTACTTC
CASSSGKDRETQYF
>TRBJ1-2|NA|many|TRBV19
TGTGCCAGTAGTAAATACTACGGACGGGACGTTGACTATGGCTACACCTTC
CASSKYYGRDVDYGYTF
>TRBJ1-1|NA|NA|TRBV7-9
TGTGCCAGCAGCTCGAGCACGTTTCCCTTGGGCACTGAAGCTTTCTTT
CASSSSTFPLGTEAFF